These T cell receptor beta chains were read from a single sample in a study of monozygotic twins with inflammatory bowel disease. TCRdb re-called the 5' RACE reads and catalogs CDR3 proteins one per entry, DNA excluded. Its table records about 160,000 distinct CDR3 sequences. Sample: blood. Source of these receptors: a human donor with ulcerative colitis or Crohn's disease, or a healthy co-twin of an affected twin (not recorded which). CDR3s include the opening cysteine and the closing phenylalanine or tryptophan.

j_call	v_call	cdr3_aa
TRBJ1-5	TRBV20-1	CSARQTRERSPFILNQPQHF
TRBJ2-3	TRBV4-3	CASSRKGLAAEVVPDTQYF
TRBJ1-5	TRBV20-1	CSAKQGNQPQHF
TRBJ1-2	TRBV5-1	CASSLEANYGYTF
TRBJ2-1	TRBV4-1	CASSQGLRGGENNEQFF
TRBJ1-1	TRBV20-1	CSASSGGTEAFF
TRBJ2-4	TRBV15	CATSRDSVGLAVFLKNIQYF
TRBJ1-5	TRBV20-1	CSAGQGGNQPQHF
TRBJ1-1	TRBV5-1	CASSLRVGNTEAFF
TRBJ2-5	TRBV5-1	CASSYYSGEETQYF
TRBJ1-1	TRBV7-8	CASSYRGQDDSEAFF
TRBJ2-2	TRBV27	CASSTNTGELFF
TRBJ1-2	TRBV15	CATSPNRGPNYGYTF
TRBJ2-2	TRBV5-1	CASSLVPGVDTGELFF
TRBJ2-5	TRBV20-1	CSARDLRTGEETQYF
TRBJ2-1	TRBV5-1	CASSLIPRDEQFF
TRBJ1-4	TRBV15	CATSRAGGFLKLFF
TRBJ1-5	TRBV20-1	CSASSPREGNQPQHF
TRBJ2-7	TRBV29-1	CSIGTGWPYEQYF
TRBJ2-2	TRBV18	CASSPQAGGANTGELFF
TRBJ2-7	TRBV28	CASRSGTAFTLLSYEQYF
TRBJ2-1	TRBV7-2	CASSLHGVNYNEQFF
TRBJ2-7	TRBV20-1	CSARDRYPYEQYF
TRBJ1-1	TRBV15	CATSRGAVETEAFF
TRBJ1-1	TRBV5-1	CASSLVIGPNTEAFF
TRBJ2-7	TRBV5-1	CASSIDRDSYEQYF
TRBJ2-7	TRBV7-2	CASSLASRNYEQYF
TRBJ2-7	TRBV20-1	CSARDSRESSYEQYF
TRBJ1-2	TRBV7-2	CASSLRGAIYGYTF
TRBJ2-1	TRBV5-1	CASSRGVGEQFF
TRBJ2-2	TRBV7-3	CASSLLAGGPSTGELFF
TRBJ2-7	TRBV20-1	CSARRDRDEQYF
TRBJ2-7	TRBV7-3	CASSLSGSGEQYF
TRBJ1-1	TRBV10-3	CAISEGLSAFF
TRBJ2-1	TRBV27	CASRGQRGNEQFF
TRBJ1-1	TRBV7-9	CASSPDQAATEAFF
TRBJ2-5	TRBV28	CATGGGNAQETQYF
TRBJ1-2	TRBV6-2/TRBV6-3	CASRGQGAPNYGYTF
TRBJ1-6	TRBV4-1	CASSLPGSPLHF
TRBJ2-1	TRBV18	CASSPPGRPSGRVEQFF
TRBJ1-2	TRBV16	CASSQMGGQSYGYTF
TRBJ2-1	TRBV5-4	CASSLDFPAGNEQFF
TRBJ2-7	TRBV12-3/TRBV12-4	CASSPTGLPYEQYF
TRBJ1-5	TRBV6-1	CASRKNRAGGDNQPQHF
TRBJ2-3	TRBV7-9	CASSRSGSTDTQYF
TRBJ2-5	TRBV15	CATSPMGLIQETQYF
TRBJ2-3	TRBV29-1	CSVRTSGRTDTQYF
TRBJ1-3	TRBV7-9	CASSLGTTYSGNTIYF
TRBJ2-3	TRBV3-1	CASSPSGGPHEDTQYF
TRBJ2-7	TRBV5-1	CASSHNQYEQYF
TRBJ2-7	TRBV7-9	CASSSGRAYEQYF
TRBJ2-3	TRBV6-6	CASSYAPVAQYF
TRBJ1-2	TRBV6-1	CASRVTGEGYGYTF
TRBJ2-6	TRBV6-2/TRBV6-3	CASNIGGDGANVLTF
TRBJ2-2	TRBV7-2	CASSSSRNSNTGELFF